The 30 T cell receptor beta chains below all came from one sample that was sequenced in a study of early T cells in non-severe SARS-CoV-2 infection. From the 5' RACE reads, TCRdb called clonotypes with MiXCR, one entry per CDR3 protein. The table records around 50,000 distinct CDR3 sequences, approximately 8.1% of them present only once. Sequencing was done on a sample of whole blood. These receptors were taken from an adult who was a healthcare worker with PCR-confirmed SARS-CoV-2 infection or an uninfected control (not recorded which).

The rearrangement joins TRBV6-5 to TRBJ1-4, with TRBD1 as a possible D gene (5 bases). The CDR3 contains 15 residues. CDR1 and CDR2 from the germline V gene are MNHEY and SVGAGI. The germline V and J ends were trimmed by 3 bases and 7 bases, with 15 bases remaining between them. The CDR3 DNA reads as TGTGCCAGCAGTTATTCGGCAGGGAGAGGTGAAAAACTGTTTTTT. Translated, it gives CASSYSAGRGEKLFF.

As for this clonotype: A much larger clone differs by one base, so this may be a read error. V is TRBV6-5 and J is TRBJ2-1, with 7 bases aligning to TRBD2. CDR3 length: 17 amino acids. Germline values: CDR1 MNHEY, CDR2 SVGAGI. The CDR3, as DNA: TGTGCCAGCAGTTACTCAACCGGGGGAGGGTCCTACACTGAGCAGTTCTTC. Its protein product is CASSYSTGGGSYTEQFF.

This clonotype has a count of ten or more. The chain links TRBV6-2 or TRBV6-3 to TRBJ2-3, with 7 positions matching TRBD2. The germline V gene encodes CDR1 MNHEY and CDR2 SVGEGT. CDR3 size: 14 residues. Trimming took 6 bases from V and 2 from J; bases not matched to a gene: 5. CDR3 DNA sequence: TGTGCCAGCAGGCGCGGGGGAACCACAGATACGCAGTATTTT. Translating it yields CASRRGGTTDTQYF.

The sample holds many counts of this clonotype. The V gene is TRBV4-2, the J gene TRBJ2-3; TRBD1 agrees at 8 bases. The CDR3 is 17 residues long. Trimming took 1 base from V and 2 from J; bases not matched to a gene: 8. The germline V gene has CDR1 LGHNA and CDR2 YNFKEQ. CDR3 amino acids: CASSQVAGTGFTDTQYF. DNA for the CDR3: TGTGCCAGCAGCCAAGTTGCCGGGACAGGATTCACAGATACGCAGTATTTT.

This clonotype was observed many times. This chain links TRBV9 with TRBJ2-1; TRBD2 matches at 11 bases. The CDR3 is 17 residues long. Germline assignment: CDR1 SGDLS and CDR2 YYNGEE. V lost 0 bases, J lost 7 bases, and 9 bases stayed unmatched. The CDR3 region has the DNA TGTGCCAGCAGCGTAGTAGGTAGCGGGGGGGCCGGTAATGAGCAGTTCTTC. This sequence encodes CASSVVGSGGAGNEQFF.

This clonotype was observed many times. The gene calls are TRBV5-5 and TRBJ2-7; D not certain. Germline CDR1 is SGHKS and CDR2 is YYEKEE (reference sequence). Trimming left V 5 bases short and J 5 bases short, with 11 bases between. This CDR3 is built from 12 residues. Here the CDR3 reads CASSAFNDEQYF. In DNA form, the CDR3 reads TGTGCCAGCAGTGCGTTTAACGACGAGCAGTACTTC.

In its sample, this clonotype was seen many times. The gene calls are TRBV12-3 or TRBV12-4 and TRBJ2-1; 9 bases line up with TRBD2. V shed 3 bases, J shed 1 base, and the junction held 28 bases outside the gene matches. This CDR3 region has 24 residues. CDR3 DNA sequence: TGTGCCAGCAGTTTTATGGGCAGGCGAGGACTAGCGAAAAATGAGGATGGGTCCTACAATGAGCAGTTCTTC. The encoded protein is CASSFMGRRGLAKNEDGSYNEQFF.

This clonotype was observed many times. The V call is TRBV12-3 or TRBV12-4, the J call TRBJ1-1; 7 nucleotides agree with TRBD1. The CDR3 has 14 amino acids. The V and J ends lost 5 bases and 0 bases, in that order; junction bases with no gene match: 3. CDR3 protein: CASSPGQVNTEAFF. CDR3 DNA sequence: TGTGCCAGCAGTCCCGGACAGGTGAACACTGAAGCTTTCTTT.

The rearrangement links TRBV3-1 to TRBJ1-3; 7 bases line up with TRBD1. The germline CDR1 and CDR2 sequences are LGHDT and YNNKEL (reference sequence). J lost 0 bases, V lost 10 bases, and 3 bases had no gene match. CDR3 length: 13 amino acids. The CDR3 region is CATTGDSGNTIYF. The CDR3 DNA reads TGTGCCACCACAGGGGACTCTGGAAACACCATATATTTT.

With respect to this clonotype: It may be a read error: a sequence one base away is much more abundant. This sequence joins TRBV20-1 and TRBJ1-3, with 9 bases matching TRBD1. The CDR3 loop spans 17 amino acids. J was trimmed by 4 bases and V by 5 bases; bases with no gene match: 15. Per germline, CDR1 DFQATT and CDR2 SNEGSKA (reference sequence). The CDR3: CSAVSNRGQRSGNTIYF. The CDR3 nucleotides are TGCAGTGCTGTATCGAACAGGGGGCAGAGATCGGGAAACACCATATATTTT.

This clonotype was seen ten or more times. The chain uses TRBV10-1 and TRBJ2-5; D remains unclear. The CDR3 extends over 12 amino acids. CDR1 is WNHNN and CDR2 is SYGVQD in the germline V gene (reference sequence). V was trimmed by 3 bases and J by 4 bases, leaving 6 bases between them. The CDR3: CASSDPGETQYF. The CDR3 region has the DNA TGCGCCAGCAGTGATCCCGGAGAGACCCAGTACTTC.

This clonotype was observed a handful of times. The genes are TRBV6-6 and TRBJ2-3; 10 nucleotides agree with TRBD2. Germline V CDR1 and CDR2: MNHNY, SVGAGI (reference sequence). The V segment lost 5 bases and the J segment 4 bases; nucleotides outside the gene matches: 12. This CDR3 region has 17 residues. The CDR3 DNA sequence: TGTGCCAGCAGTCCCCCTCAGCGGGGGGGCAGGGCAGATACGCAGTATTTT. Amino acids: CASSPPQRGGRADTQYF.

The sample holds many counts of this clonotype. The genes are TRBV30 and TRBJ2-1; TRBD2 matches 10 bases. Germline V gene lookup returns CDR1 GTSNPN and CDR2 SVGIG (reference sequence). This CDR3 contains 14 residues. Trimming took 4 bases from V and 6 from J; bases not matched to a gene: 6. The CDR3 coding sequence is TGTGCCTGGACCCCGGGACTAGCGACCAATGAGCAGTTCTTC. This codes for CAWTPGLATNEQFF.

The gene calls are TRBV28 and TRBJ2-7; D might be TRBD1 (6 bases). Trimming removed 4 bases from V and 1 base from J, with 11 bases in between. The CDR3 sequence is 14 residues long. Germline-derived CDR1 and CDR2 are MDHEN and SYDVKM. Here the CDR3 DNA reads TGTGCCAGCAGTTCCCAGACAGGTTCCTACGAGCAGTACTTC. Its protein is CASSSQTGSYEQYF.

The chain is built from TRBV5-1 and TRBJ2-1; the match to TRBD2 covers 7 bases. Germline assignment: CDR1 SGHRS and CDR2 YFSETQ. The CDR3 covers 15 residues. The V segment lost 0 bases and the J segment 8 bases; nucleotides outside the gene matches: 8. Here the CDR3 reads CASSLASGVPYEQFF. The DNA for the CDR3 is TGCGCCAGCAGCTTGGCCAGCGGGGTCCCATATGAGCAGTTCTTC.

This clonotype was seen ten or more times. V is TRBV6-5 and J is TRBJ2-5; D remains ambiguous. CDR1 and CDR2 (germline): MNHEY, SVGAGI. The V end lost 6 bases, the J end lost 3 bases, and 8 bases lay between the germline ends. This CDR3 is 12 amino acids long. The CDR3 DNA reads TGTGCCAGCAGCCTAGGTGAAGAGACCCAGTACTTC. It translates to CASSLGEETQYF.

The rearrangement uses TRBV20-1 and TRBJ1-4; no clear D gene. V dropped 5 bases and J dropped 3 bases, with 13 bases sitting between them. CDR1 and CDR2 from the germline V gene are DFQATT and SNEGSKA (reference sequence). The CDR3 runs to 14 residues. The CDR3 nucleotides are TGCAGTGCTTTCGAGGGTGGCCCTAATGAAAAACTGTTTTTT. Amino acids: CSAFEGGPNEKLFF.

This clonotype appeared many times. The V call is TRBV12-3 or TRBV12-4, the J call TRBJ1-5; tentative D call: TRBD1 (5 bases). The CDR3 runs 13 residues. Trimming took 6 bases from V and 4 from J, leaving 10 bases between them. The CDR3 loop is CASRRTLNQPQHF. Written as DNA, the CDR3 is TGTGCCAGCAGACGGACATTAAATCAGCCCCAGCATTTT.

This clonotype was detected a few times. The chain carries TRBV24-1 and TRBJ2-3; 7 nucleotides line up with TRBD2. V was pared by 5 bases and J by 0 bases, with 10 bases of the junction left unmatched. Per the germline V gene, CDR1 is KGHDR and CDR2 is SFDVKD. The CDR3 is 17 residues long. The CDR3 spells CATSGPAGVGSTDTQYF. CDR3 DNA sequence: TGTGCCACCAGTGGCCCGGCGGGGGTCGGTAGCACAGATACGCAGTATTTT.

The sample holds a few counts of this clonotype. The chain recombines TRBV20-1 with TRBJ2-3; TRBD2 is a possible D gene (5 bases). V lost 3 bases and J lost 0, with 13 bases in between. CDR1 and CDR2 from the germline V gene are DFQATT and SNEGSKA (reference sequence). The CDR3 totals 15 residues. The CDR3: CSASEGRWSTDTQYF. The DNA of the CDR3 is TGCAGTGCTAGTGAGGGCAGATGGAGCACAGATACGCAGTATTTT.

Ten or more counts support this clonotype. The CDR3 spells CASSFSTVTPDTQYF. CDR3 sequence (DNA): TGTGCCAGCAGCTTTAGTACGGTCACCCCAGATACGCAGTATTTT. This chain uses TRBV7-9 with TRBJ2-3; D unresolved. From germline, CDR1 is SEHNR and CDR2 FQNEAQ (reference sequence). This CDR3 comprises 15 residues. V was clipped by 3 bases and J by 4 bases, with 14 bases between them.

This clonotype was seen only once. A much larger clonotype is one base distant, so this may be a read error. This chain links TRBV28 with TRBJ2-1; tentatively, D is TRBD1 (6 bases). V was trimmed by 3 bases and J by 9 bases, leaving 12 bases between them. Germline V gives CDR1 MDHEN, CDR2 SYDVKM. The CDR3 contains 13 residues. The CDR3 region has the DNA TGTGCCAGCAGTTTGGACAGTGGGCGTGAGCAGTTCTTC. As protein: CASSLDSGREQFF. The whole variable domain, remainder taken from reference TRBV28 and TRBJ2-1, is DVKVTQSSRYLVKRTGEKVFLECVQDMDHENMFWYRQDPGLGLRLIYFSYDVKMKEKGDIPEGYSVSREKKERFSLILESASTNQTSMYLCASSLDSGREQFFGPGTRLTVL.

The V gene is TRBV5-4, the J gene TRBJ1-5, with D perhaps matching TRBD1 (6 bases). The CDR3 runs 14 residues. Trimming took 6 bases from V and 0 from J, leaving 10 bases between them. Germline CDR1 reads SGHNT; CDR2 reads YYREEE (reference sequence). The CDR3 reads CASTHRASNQPQHF. The DNA for the CDR3 is TGTGCCAGCACACACAGGGCTAGCAATCAGCCCCAGCATTTT.

A few counts support this clonotype. This chain connects TRBV20-1 to TRBJ2-5; D may be TRBD2 (6 bases). CDR1 and CDR2 (germline): DFQATT, SNEGSKA (reference sequence). This CDR3 region has 13 residues. V was shortened by 1 base and J by 2 bases, with 8 bases between the two germline ends. CDR3: CSARGGGQETQYF. CDR3 bases: TGCAGTGCTAGAGGTGGGGGGCAAGAGACCCAGTACTTC.

This clonotype was picked up a small number of times. The chain couples TRBV7-2 to TRBJ2-3; 7 positions match TRBD1. J lost 2 bases, V lost 1 base, and 6 bases had no gene match. The germline CDR1 and CDR2 sequences are SGHTA and FQGNSA. The CDR3 length is 16 residues. CDR3 DNA sequence: TGTGCCAGCAGCTTAGTGGGACAGTCCCTCACAGATACGCAGTATTTT. Amino acids: CASSLVGQSLTDTQYF.

There are many counts of this clonotype. The chain uses TRBV6-1 and TRBJ2-7; 8 bases agree with TRBD1. This CDR3 has 15 residues. CDR1 is MNHNS and CDR2 is SASEGT in the germline V gene. The V gene end was trimmed by 4 bases and the J gene end by 3 bases; junction bases not matched to a gene: 8. As DNA, the CDR3 is TGTGCCAGCAGTGTTACCGGGACAGGAGACTACGAGCAGTACTTC. It is translated as CASSVTGTGDYEQYF.

This clonotype was counted a few times. The gene calls are TRBV6-2 or TRBV6-3 and TRBJ2-3; TRBD1 agrees at 10 bases. CDR1 MNHEY and CDR2 SVGEGT come from the germline V gene. V shed 5 bases, J shed 6 bases, and the junction held 2 bases outside the gene matches. The CDR3 totals 13 residues. The CDR3 DNA follows: TGTGCCAGCAGTGACAGGGGGCCTGATACGCAGTATTTT. Translated: CASSDRGPDTQYF.

V and J are TRBV7-3 and TRBJ1-1; D call uncertain. V was clipped by 1 base and J by 5 bases, with 8 bases between them. CDR1 is SGHTA and CDR2 is FQGTGA in the germline V gene. This CDR3 is built from 13 residues. CDR3 bases: TGTGCCAGCAGCTTAATTAGAGGTACTGAAGCTTTCTTT. Translation gives CASSLIRGTEAFF.

This clonotype has ten or more counts. The chain joins TRBV5-1 to TRBJ1-5, with TRBD1 matching 7 bases. This CDR3 spans 14 amino acids. The junction had 6 bases not matched to a gene; V was cut back by 2 bases and J by 7 bases. Germline CDR1 and CDR2: SGHRS and YFSETQ. The CDR3 region is CASSFGTAGQPQHF. The DNA of the CDR3 is TGCGCCAGCAGCTTTGGGACAGCAGGGCAGCCCCAGCATTTT.

This clonotype was recorded at least ten times. This chain connects TRBV29-1 to TRBJ2-7, with 7 bases aligning to TRBD1. Losses at the gene ends were 7 bases for V and 5 bases for J; bases not matched to a gene: 11. The germline gives CDR1 SQVTM, CDR2 ANQGSEA. CDR3 length: 13 residues. The CDR3 loop is CSATSQGPHEQYF. Here the CDR3 DNA reads TGCAGCGCAACTTCACAGGGGCCCCACGAGCAGTACTTC.